The 24 T cell receptor beta chains below come from one sample, sequenced in a study of blood T cells in healthy people across ages. Using a J-beta primer mix together with a sample-barcoded 5' primer, a second PCR was run for roughly 7 to 11 cycles. TCRdb re-called the 5' RACE reads with MiXCR, one entry per CDR3 protein. The sample carries about 1.5 million distinct CDR3 sequences, roughly two fifths recorded once. Sequencing input: blood. These receptors came from a young woman in good health.

This rearrangement joins TRBV12-3 or TRBV12-4 to TRBJ1-1, with D perhaps matching TRBD1 (5 bases). The CDR3 has 13 amino acids. Trimming cost V 5 bases and J 6 bases, with 13 bases left between them. As DNA, the CDR3 is TGTGCCAGCAGTCCCTGGGAAGGGGCTGAAGCTTTCTTT. It codes for CASSPWEGAEAFF.

In this sample, this clonotype turned up a few times. The chain recombines TRBV7-9 with TRBJ2-7, with 8 bases fitting TRBD1. J gave up 2 bases and V 1 base, and 10 bases lay outside the gene matches. The CDR3 extends over 17 amino acids. Per germline, CDR1 SEHNR and CDR2 FQNEAQ (reference sequence). The CDR3 bases are TGTGCCAGCAGCTTAGAGAGGGGGACAGGAACTGCCTACGAGCAGTACTTC. It encodes CASSLERGTGTAYEQYF.

This clonotype was counted ten times or more. V and J are TRBV29-1 and TRBJ2-5, with D uncertain. The germline CDR1 and CDR2 sequences are SQVTM and ANQGSEA. The ends were cut back, 4 bases at V and 11 bases at J, with 17 bases in the middle. The CDR3 contains 12 residues. CDR3 nucleotides: TGCAGCGTTGGAGATATCTCTACGAAGCAGTACTTC. It yields the protein CSVGDISTKQYF.

The chain employs TRBV4-1 and TRBJ2-1, with 9 bases matching TRBD2. This CDR3 has 15 residues. Germline loops: CDR1 MGHRA, CDR2 YSYEKL. V gave up 1 base and J gave up 8 bases; unmatched junction bases: 6. The CDR3: CASSQAAGGPYEQFF. The CDR3 DNA follows: TGCGCCAGCAGCCAAGCGGCGGGGGGGCCGTATGAGCAGTTCTTC.

This CDR3 reads CASSYLKTGGSIYNQPQHF. CDR3 nucleotides: TGTGCCAGCAGTTACCTTAAGACAGGGGGCTCGATATACAATCAGCCCCAGCATTTT. The rearrangement links TRBV6-2 or TRBV6-3 to TRBJ1-5; 10 bases match TRBD1. V dropped 2 bases and J dropped 3; count of bases not matched to a gene: 13. Looked up from germline, CDR1 is MNHEY and CDR2 is SVGEGT. The CDR3 length is 19 residues.

As concerns this clonotype: The germline gene is not matched at one end of the junction; a read error may be the cause. This chain links TRBV20-1 with TRBJ2-3; the D is unclear. Germline CDR1 reads DFQATT; CDR2 reads SNEGSKA (reference sequence). The CDR3 is 13 residues long. The CDR3 loop reads CSARLTTTDTRYF. In nucleotides, the CDR3 is TGCAGTGCTAGACTCACAACTACAGATACGCGGTATTTT.

V usage is TRBV29-1 and J usage is TRBJ1-1; the match to TRBD1 covers 7 bases. After removal of 4 bases from V and 0 bases from J, the junction contained 5 bases not matched to a gene. Germline lookup yields CDR1 SQVTM and CDR2 ANQGSEA. This CDR3 has 14 residues. The CDR3 DNA reads TGCAGCGTTGGGGGACAGACCATGAACACTGAAGCTTTCTTT. This translates into CSVGGQTMNTEAFF.

The chain is built from TRBV29-1 and TRBJ2-3, with D unresolved. Germline V gene data show CDR1 as SQVTM and CDR2 as ANQGSEA. CDR3 length equals 11 residues. Trimming cost V 1 base and J 6 bases, with 5 bases left between them. For the CDR3, the DNA is TGCAGCGTTGAAGTCCGGGATACGCAGTATTTT. It specifies CSVEVRDTQYF.

This clonotype was picked up a small number of times. The chain carries TRBV14 and TRBJ2-1; D is possibly TRBD1 (6 bases). Trimming cost V 1 base and J 6 bases, with 19 bases left between them. This CDR3 contains 17 residues. Germline V CDR1 and CDR2: SGHDN, FVKESK. The CDR3 loop is CASSQGVSRGRPNEQFF. The CDR3 DNA reads TGTGCCAGCAGCCAAGGGGTATCCAGGGGTCGACCCAATGAGCAGTTCTTC. The entire variable domain, with the rest obtained from reference TRBV14 and TRBJ2-1, is as follows: EAGVTQFPSHSVIEKGQTVTLRCDPISGHDNLYWYRRVMGKEIKFLLHFVKESKQDESGMPNNRFLAERTGGTYSTLKVQPAELEDSGVYFCASSQGVSRGRPNEQFFGPGTRLTVL.

The gene calls are TRBV2 and TRBJ1-4; TRBD1 is a possible D gene (5 bases). Germline V gives CDR1 SNHLY, CDR2 FYNNEI. The ends were cut back, 6 bases at V and 8 bases at J, with 19 bases in the middle. CDR3 size: 15 residues. The CDR3 loop reads CASSASGALREKLFF. The DNA for the CDR3 is TGTGCCAGCAGCGCGTCCGGGGCCTTAAGGGAAAAACTGTTTTTT.

This clonotype was observed a few times. V is TRBV7-9 and J is TRBJ2-3, with a possible D match to TRBD1 (6 bases). CDR1 and CDR2 (germline): SEHNR, FQNEAQ (reference sequence). The CDR3 contains 16 residues. V was trimmed by 1 base and J by 3 bases, leaving 14 bases between them. The CDR3 DNA sequence: TGTGCCAGCAGCTTAGGGTGGACAGAGCGAACAGATACGCAGTATTTT. It encodes CASSLGWTERTDTQYF.

V is TRBV4-2 and J is TRBJ2-7; 8 nucleotides match TRBD1. V shed 3 bases, J shed 6 bases, and the junction held 10 bases outside the gene matches. CDR3 length: 15 amino acids. CDR1 and CDR2 from the germline V gene are LGHNA and YNFKEQ. The DNA for the CDR3 is TGTGCCAGCAGCCACCGGACAGGGTCTGTAAGCGAGCAGTACTTC. This encodes CASSHRTGSVSEQYF.

The V and J genes are TRBV28 and TRBJ1-1, with a tentative D call TRBD1 (5 bases). Germline loops: CDR1 MDHEN, CDR2 SYDVKM. The CDR3 is 14 residues long. V was pared by 3 bases and J by 4 bases, with 12 bases between. As DNA, the CDR3 is TGTGCCAGCAGTTTTCGGGGACCGGCCACTGAAGCTTTCTTT. Translated, it gives CASSFRGPATEAFF.

On this clonotype itself: At one boundary the junction diverges from the germline segment, which might be a read error. The rearrangement uses TRBV6-6 and TRBJ2-1; unclear D gene. The CDR3 has 13 amino acids. Germline CDR1 MNHNY, CDR2 SVGAGI (reference sequence). CDR3 sequence (DNA): TGTGCCAGCAGTGACTCGAGTTTCAATGAGCAGTTCTTC. Residues: CASSDSSFNEQFF.

Ten or more counts support this clonotype. The chain uses TRBV11-1 and TRBJ2-7, with D hard to call. There are 15 residues in the CDR3. Germline CDR1 is SGHAT and CDR2 is FQDESV (reference sequence). Trimming removed 5 bases at V and 0 bases at J, with 14 bases between. The CDR3 spells CASSLIMGTSYEQYF. The DNA for the CDR3 is TGTGCCAGCAGCCTGATAATGGGCACCTCCTACGAGCAGTACTTC.

The J gene is TRBJ2-1, the V gene TRBV29-1; 12 bases align to TRBD2. Germline CDR1 and CDR2: SQVTM and ANQGSEA. The CDR3 is 16 amino acids. The J segment lost 0 bases and the V segment lost 6 bases, leaving 6 bases of the junction unmatched. This CDR3 is CSVTSGSSSSYNEQFF. The DNA for the CDR3 is TGCAGCGTGACTAGCGGGAGTTCCAGCTCCTACAATGAGCAGTTCTTC.

The CDR3 here is CASSPRYPPRYGYTF. CDR3 bases: TGCGCCAGCAGCCCAAGGTACCCTCCTCGCTATGGCTACACCTTC. V gene TRBV4-3 combines with J gene TRBJ1-2; D not resolved. The CDR3 is 15 residues long. Per the germline V gene, CDR1 is LGHNA and CDR2 is YSLEER. Trimming removed 4 bases from V and 4 bases from J, with 16 bases in between.

This clonotype was seen a few times. J is TRBJ2-7 and V is TRBV29-1; TRBD1 aligns across 7 bases. Germline CDR1 is SQVTM and CDR2 is ANQGSEA. Losses at the gene ends were 2 bases for V and 0 bases for J; bases not matched to a gene: 4. This CDR3 is 14 amino acids long. The CDR3 is CSVEQQGPSYEQYF. CDR3 coding DNA: TGCAGCGTTGAACAACAGGGGCCCTCCTACGAGCAGTACTTC.

V is TRBV27 and J is TRBJ1-5; D call uncertain. This CDR3 has 15 amino acids. The germline CDR1 and CDR2 sequences are MNHEY and SMNVEV (reference sequence). V dropped 2 bases and J dropped 0 bases, with 8 bases sitting between them. The CDR3 DNA sequence: TGTGCCAGCAGTTTAAGGTGGGGTAGCAATCAGCCCCAGCATTTT. Amino acid sequence: CASSLRWGSNQPQHF.

This clonotype was counted between two and nine times. The genes are TRBV24-1 and TRBJ2-7, with D possibly matching TRBD1 (6 bases). The CDR3 runs to 13 residues. Germline CDR1 is KGHDR and CDR2 is SFDVKD. V lost 3 bases and J 3 bases, leaving 8 bases between the germline ends. CDR3 nucleotides: TGTGCCACCAGTGATAGGACAGACTACGAGCAGTACTTC. Translating gives CATSDRTDYEQYF.

V gene TRBV30 combines with J gene TRBJ1-1; possibly TRBD1 for D (6 bases). Trimming pared 0 bases from V and 5 bases from J, leaving 16 bases between. This CDR3 comprises 15 residues. Germline-derived CDR1 and CDR2 are GTSNPN and SVGIG (reference sequence). CDR3: CAWSVGTTTTTEAFF. DNA of the CDR3: TGTGCCTGGAGTGTAGGGACAACCACGACGACTGAAGCTTTCTTT. The full variable domain, with the rest looked up from reference TRBV30 and TRBJ1-1, is SQTIHQWPATLVQPVGSPLSLECTVEGTSNPNLYWYRQAAGRGLQLLFYSVGIGQISSEVPQNLSASRPQDRQFILSSKKLLLSDSGFYLCAWSVGTTTTTEAFFGQGTRLTVV.

V usage is TRBV13 and J usage is TRBJ2-5; 7 bases are shared with TRBD2. The DNA matches TRBJ2-4 better at its end, which makes the J call doubtful. Per the germline V gene, CDR1 is PRHDT and CDR2 is FYEKMQ (reference sequence). The CDR3 contains 16 residues. CDR3 DNA: TGTGCCAGCAGCTTCCGGCTAGCGGAGGCCCCAAACATTCAGTACTTC. Amino acids: CASSFRLAEAPNIQYF.

DNA for the CDR3: TGTGCCAGCACTCGACAACTTCAGTCCGAGCAGTACTTC. Translating it yields CASTRQLQSEQYF. V and J are TRBV12-3 or TRBV12-4 and TRBJ2-7; the D is unclear. V dropped 7 bases and J dropped 6 bases, with 16 bases sitting between them. The length of the CDR3 is 13 residues.

The chain has TRBV9 and TRBJ2-1; 11 nucleotides match TRBD1. The CDR3 length is 16 residues. Trimming took 5 bases from V and 3 from J; bases not matched to a gene: 7. Germline V gene sequence: CDR1 SGDLS, CDR2 YYNGEE. The CDR3 here is CASSSSGTGGYNEQFF. DNA for the CDR3: TGTGCCAGCAGTTCCTCCGGGACAGGGGGCTACAATGAGCAGTTCTTC.